The entry below gives a single T cell receptor beta chain sequence along with its context. This record comes from a study of blood T cell repertoires in COVID-19. Assay: immunoSEQ multiplex PCR; the TCRdb copy retains only in-frame clones and omits some. The sample gives approximately 80,000 clones, less than 90% of which show up once; around a tenth is in the top ten. Germline V gives CDR1 SGHKS, CDR2 YYEKEE (reference sequence). V dropped 0 bases and J dropped 2; count of bases not matched to a gene: 0. This CDR3 is 14 amino acids long. What was sequenced was peripheral blood. This chain uses TRBV5-5 with TRBJ1-2; 8 bases agree with TRBD1. The TCR was taken from a human donor in a cohort sampled during active COVID-19. In nucleotides, the CDR3 is TGTGCCAGCAGCTTGGGGACAGGGAACTATGGCTACACCTTC. Translated, it gives CASSLGTGNYGYTF.